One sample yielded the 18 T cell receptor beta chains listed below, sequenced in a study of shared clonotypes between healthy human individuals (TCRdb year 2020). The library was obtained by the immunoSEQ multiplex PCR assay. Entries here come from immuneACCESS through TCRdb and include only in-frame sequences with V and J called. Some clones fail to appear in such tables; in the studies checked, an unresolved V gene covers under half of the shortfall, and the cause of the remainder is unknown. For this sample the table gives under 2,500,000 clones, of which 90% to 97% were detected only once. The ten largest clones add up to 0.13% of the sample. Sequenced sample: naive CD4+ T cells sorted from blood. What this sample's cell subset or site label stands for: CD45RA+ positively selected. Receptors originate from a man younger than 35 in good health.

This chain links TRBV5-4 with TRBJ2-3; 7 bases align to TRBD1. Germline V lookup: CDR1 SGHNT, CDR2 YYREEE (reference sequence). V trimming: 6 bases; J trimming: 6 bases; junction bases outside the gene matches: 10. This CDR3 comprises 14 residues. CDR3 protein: CASNKDRPGDTQYF. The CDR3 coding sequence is TGTGCCAGCAACAAGGACAGGCCGGGGGATACGCAGTATTTT.

The CDR3 spells CASKTLDRVHGYTF. The CDR3 nucleotides are TGTGCCAGCAAAACACTCGACAGGGTCCATGGCTACACCTTC. V usage is TRBV28 and J usage is TRBJ1-2, with 7 bases lining up with TRBD1. With V trimmed by 7 bases and J by 6 bases, 11 bases remained unmatched. Germline V gene sequence: CDR1 MDHEN, CDR2 SYDVKM. The CDR3 sequence is 14 residues long.

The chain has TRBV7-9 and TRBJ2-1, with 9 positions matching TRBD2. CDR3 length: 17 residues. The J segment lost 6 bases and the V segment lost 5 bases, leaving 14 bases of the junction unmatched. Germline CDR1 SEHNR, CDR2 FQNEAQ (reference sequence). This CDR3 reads CASSGSGYSGRGNEQFF. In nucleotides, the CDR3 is TGTGCCAGCAGCGGGAGCGGGTATAGCGGGAGAGGCAATGAGCAGTTCTTC.

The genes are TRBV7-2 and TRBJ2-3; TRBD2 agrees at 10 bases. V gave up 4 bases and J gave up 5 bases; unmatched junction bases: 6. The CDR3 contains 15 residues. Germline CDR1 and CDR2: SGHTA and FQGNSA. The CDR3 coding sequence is TGTGCCAGCAGCTCTAGCGGGAGCTTCAAAGATACGCAGTATTTT. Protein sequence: CASSSSGSFKDTQYF. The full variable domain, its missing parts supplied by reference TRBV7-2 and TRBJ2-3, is GAGVSQSPSNKVTEKGKDVELRCDPISGHTALYWYRQSLGQGLEFLIYFQGNSAPDKSGLPSDRFSAERTGGSVSTLTIQRTQQEDSAVYLCASSSSGSFKDTQYFGPGTRLTVL.

The CDR3 nucleotides are TGTGCCAGCAGCCACAGGGGCGGAGGCAATCAGCCCCAGCATTTT. Amino acid sequence: CASSHRGGGNQPQHF. The genes are TRBV6-6 and TRBJ1-5, with 7 bases lining up with TRBD1. Trimming at V came to 6 bases and at J to 2 bases, leaving 7 bases not matched to a gene. The CDR3 consists of 15 residues. CDR1 is MNHNY, CDR2 SVGAGI, per germline (reference sequence).

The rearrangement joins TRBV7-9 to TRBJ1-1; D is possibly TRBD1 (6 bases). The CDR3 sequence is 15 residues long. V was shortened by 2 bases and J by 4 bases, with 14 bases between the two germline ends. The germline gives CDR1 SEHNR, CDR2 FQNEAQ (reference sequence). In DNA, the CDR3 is TGTGCCAGCAGCTTACCGACGGGGGGGCCCACTGAAGCTTTCTTT. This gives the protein CASSLPTGGPTEAFF.

The CDR3 loop reads CASSRGGPSGANVLTF. In nucleotides, the CDR3 is TGCGCCAGCAGTAGGGGGGGCCCCTCTGGGGCCAACGTCCTGACTTTC. V is TRBV10-2 and J is TRBJ2-6, with D perhaps matching TRBD2 (7 bases). Trimming shortened V by 5 bases and J by 0 bases, and 11 bases separated the two germline ends. There are 16 residues in the CDR3. Germline assignment: CDR1 WSHSY and CDR2 SAAADI.

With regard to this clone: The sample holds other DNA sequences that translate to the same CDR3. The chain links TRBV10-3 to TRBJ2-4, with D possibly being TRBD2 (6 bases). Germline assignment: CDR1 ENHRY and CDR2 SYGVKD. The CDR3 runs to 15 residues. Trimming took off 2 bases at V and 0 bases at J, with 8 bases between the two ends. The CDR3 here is CAISEGGLAKNIQYF. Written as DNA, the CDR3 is TGTGCCATCAGTGAGGGGGGACTAGCCAAAAACATTCAGTACTTC.

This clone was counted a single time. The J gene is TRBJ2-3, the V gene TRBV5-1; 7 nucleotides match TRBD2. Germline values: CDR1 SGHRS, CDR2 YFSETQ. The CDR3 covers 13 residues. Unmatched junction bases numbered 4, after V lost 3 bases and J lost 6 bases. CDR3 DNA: TGCGCCAGCAGCTCGCGGGGGTTGGATACGCAGTATTTT. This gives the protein CASSSRGLDTQYF.

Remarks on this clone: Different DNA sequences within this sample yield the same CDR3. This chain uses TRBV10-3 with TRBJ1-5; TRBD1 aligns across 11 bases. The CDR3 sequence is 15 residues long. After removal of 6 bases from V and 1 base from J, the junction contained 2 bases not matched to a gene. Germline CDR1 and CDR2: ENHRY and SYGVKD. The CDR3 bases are TGTGCCATCAGCGGACAGGGGGCGAGCAATCAGCCCCAGCATTTT. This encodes CAISGQGASNQPQHF.

The CDR3 reads CASSSYGGRTSPLHF. The CDR3 nucleotides are TGTGCCAGCAGCTCCTATGGGGGGCGGACTTCACCCCTCCACTTT. V gene TRBV5-5 combines with J gene TRBJ1-6, with D maybe TRBD1 (6 bases). The CDR3 runs 15 residues. The V gene's germline CDR1 is SGHKS and CDR2 YYEKEE (reference sequence). V was pared by 3 bases and J by 9 bases, with 16 bases between.

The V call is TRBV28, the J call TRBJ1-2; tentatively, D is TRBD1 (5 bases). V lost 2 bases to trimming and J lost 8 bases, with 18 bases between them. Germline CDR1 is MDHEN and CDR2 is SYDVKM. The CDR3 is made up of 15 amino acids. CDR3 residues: CASSLMGPGSAGYTF. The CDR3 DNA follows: TGTGCCAGCAGTTTAATGGGACCAGGGTCCGCGGGCTACACCTTC.

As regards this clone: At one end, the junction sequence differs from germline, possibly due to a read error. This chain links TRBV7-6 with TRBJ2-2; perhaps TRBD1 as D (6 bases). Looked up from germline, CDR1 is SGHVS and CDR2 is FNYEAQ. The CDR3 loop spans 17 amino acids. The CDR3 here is CASSPLFPGQNPGELFF. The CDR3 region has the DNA TGTGCCAGCAGCCCCCTGTTTCCCGGACAGAACCCCGGGGAGCTGTTTTTT. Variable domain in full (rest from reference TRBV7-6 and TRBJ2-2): GAGVSQSPRYKVTKRGQDVALRCDPISGHVSLYWYRQALGQGPEFLTYFNYEAQQDKSGLPNDRFSAERPEGSISTLTIQRTEQRDSAMYRCASSPLFPGQNPGELFFGEGSRLTVL.

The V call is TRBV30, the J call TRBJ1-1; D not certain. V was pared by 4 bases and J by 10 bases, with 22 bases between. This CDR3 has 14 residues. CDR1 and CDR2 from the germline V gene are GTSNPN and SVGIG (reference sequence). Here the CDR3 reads CAWNEFSGPLGAFF. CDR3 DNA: TGTGCCTGGAATGAGTTTTCCGGACCCTTGGGAGCTTTCTTT.

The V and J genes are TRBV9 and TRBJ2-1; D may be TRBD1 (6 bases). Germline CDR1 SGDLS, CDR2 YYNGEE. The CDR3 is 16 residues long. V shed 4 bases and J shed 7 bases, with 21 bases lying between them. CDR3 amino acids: CASSSGPPTQGNEQFF. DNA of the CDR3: TGTGCCAGCAGCTCGGGGCCCCCAACCCAGGGGAATGAGCAGTTCTTC.

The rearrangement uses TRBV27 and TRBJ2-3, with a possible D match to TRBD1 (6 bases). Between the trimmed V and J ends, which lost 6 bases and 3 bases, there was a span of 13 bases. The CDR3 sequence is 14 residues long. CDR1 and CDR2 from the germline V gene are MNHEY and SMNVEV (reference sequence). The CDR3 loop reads CASRIGGGTDTQYF. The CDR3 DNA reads TGTGCCAGCAGGATAGGGGGTGGGACAGATACGCAGTATTTT.

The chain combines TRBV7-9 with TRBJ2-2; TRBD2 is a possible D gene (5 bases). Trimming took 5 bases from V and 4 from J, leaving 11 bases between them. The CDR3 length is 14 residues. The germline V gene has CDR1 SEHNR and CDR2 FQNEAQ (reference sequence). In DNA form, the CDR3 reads TGTGCCAGCAGCACCCAGGCGGGCACCGGGGAGCTGTTTTTT. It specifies CASSTQAGTGELFF.

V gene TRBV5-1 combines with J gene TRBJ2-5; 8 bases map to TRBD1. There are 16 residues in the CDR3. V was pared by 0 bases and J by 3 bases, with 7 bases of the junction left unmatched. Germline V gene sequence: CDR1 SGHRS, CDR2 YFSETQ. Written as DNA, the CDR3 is TGCGCCAGCAGCTTGGTCCAGGGGGCCGGTAAAGAGACCCAGTACTTC. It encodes CASSLVQGAGKETQYF. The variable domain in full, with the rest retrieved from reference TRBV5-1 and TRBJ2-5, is KAGVTQTPRYLIKTRGQQVTLSCSPISGHRSVSWYQQTPGQGLQFLFEYFSETQRNKGNFPGRFSGRQFSNSRSEMNVSTLELGDSALYLCASSLVQGAGKETQYFGPGTRLLVL.